Following are 3 T cell receptor beta chains from one sample sequenced in a study of blood T cell repertoires in COVID-19. Using immunoSEQ multiplex PCR, the repertoire was profiled, and TCRdb retains in-frame clones only, with some absent. The sample carries 45,000 to 50,000 clones, approximately 84% recorded once. The sample was peripheral blood. Receptor source: a woman aged 80 or over with COVID-19, enrolled during active disease.

The chain links TRBV11-3 to TRBJ2-5; TRBD2 matches 7 bases. In germline, CDR1 is SGHNT, CDR2 YENEEA. The CDR3 is 15 residues long. V lost 2 bases, J lost 4 bases, and 7 bases stayed unmatched. In nucleotides, the CDR3 is TGTGCCAGCAGCTTACACCCGGGGGGATTAGAGACCCAGTACTTC. This translates into CASSLHPGGLETQYF.

V is TRBV19 and J is TRBJ2-7; D is possibly TRBD1 (6 bases). V lost 5 bases, J lost 1 base, and 15 bases lay in between. The CDR3 covers 15 residues. The germline V gene has CDR1 LNHDA and CDR2 SQIVND (reference sequence). Written as DNA, the CDR3 is TGTGCCAGTAGTCACCGGGACATCCGATCCTACGAGCAGTACTTC. It encodes CASSHRDIRSYEQYF.

The chain joins TRBV19 to TRBJ1-2; 9 positions agree with TRBD1. Germline lookup yields CDR1 LNHDA and CDR2 SQIVND (reference sequence). The V gene end was trimmed by 10 bases and the J gene end by 8 bases; junction bases not matched to a gene: 11. The CDR3 is 13 amino acids. The CDR3 is CATRRDREMGYTF. For the CDR3, the DNA is TGTGCCACCCGCCGGGACAGGGAAATGGGCTACACCTTC.